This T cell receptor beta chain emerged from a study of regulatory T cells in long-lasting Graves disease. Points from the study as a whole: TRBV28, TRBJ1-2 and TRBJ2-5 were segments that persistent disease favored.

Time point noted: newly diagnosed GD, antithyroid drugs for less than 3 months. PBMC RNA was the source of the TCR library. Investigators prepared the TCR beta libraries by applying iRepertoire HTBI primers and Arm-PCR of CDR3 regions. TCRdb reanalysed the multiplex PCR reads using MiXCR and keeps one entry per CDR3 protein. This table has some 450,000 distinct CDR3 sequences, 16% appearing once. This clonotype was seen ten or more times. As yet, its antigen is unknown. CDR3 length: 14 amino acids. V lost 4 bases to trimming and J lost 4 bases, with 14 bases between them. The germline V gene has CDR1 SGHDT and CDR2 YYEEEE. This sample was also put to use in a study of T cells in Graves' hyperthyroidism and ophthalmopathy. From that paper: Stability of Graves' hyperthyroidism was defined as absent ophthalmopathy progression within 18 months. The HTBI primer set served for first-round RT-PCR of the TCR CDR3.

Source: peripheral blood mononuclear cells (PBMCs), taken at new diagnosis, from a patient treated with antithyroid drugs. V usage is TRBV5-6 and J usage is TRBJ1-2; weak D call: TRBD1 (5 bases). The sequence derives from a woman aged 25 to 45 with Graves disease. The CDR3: CASSPVGGAYGYTF. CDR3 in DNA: TGTGCCAGCAGCCCTGTGGGTGGGGCCTATGGCTACACCTTC.